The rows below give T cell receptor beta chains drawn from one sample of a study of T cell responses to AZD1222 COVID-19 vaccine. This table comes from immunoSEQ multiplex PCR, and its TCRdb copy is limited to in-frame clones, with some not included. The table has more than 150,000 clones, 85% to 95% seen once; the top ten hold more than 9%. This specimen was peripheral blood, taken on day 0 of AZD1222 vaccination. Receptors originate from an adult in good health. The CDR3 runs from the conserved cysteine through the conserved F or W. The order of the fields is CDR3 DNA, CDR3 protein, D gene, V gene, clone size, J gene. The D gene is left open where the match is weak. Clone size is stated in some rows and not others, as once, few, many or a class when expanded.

cdr3_nt: TGTGCCTGGAACCGGGGGTTGGATGAGCAGTTCTTC
cdr3_aa: CAWNRGLDEQFF
d_call: -
v_call: TRBV30
clone_size: -
j_call: TRBJ2-1

cdr3_nt: TGTGCCAGCAGTCGACTCTGGGACAGGGTGCGCGCTGGCTACACCTTC
cdr3_aa: CASSRLWDRVRAGYTF
d_call: TRBD1
v_call: TRBV28
clone_size: -
j_call: TRBJ1-2

cdr3_nt: TGTGCCAGCACCCCACAGGGTAACATAGCCGGTGAAGCTTTCTTT
cdr3_aa: CASTPQGNIAGEAFF
d_call: -
v_call: TRBV6-2/TRBV6-3
clone_size: once
j_call: TRBJ1-1

cdr3_nt: TGTGCCAGCAGTTTGGGTGGGTCCACTGAAGCTTTCTTT
cdr3_aa: CASSLGGSTEAFF
d_call: -
v_call: TRBV27
clone_size: -
j_call: TRBJ1-1

cdr3_nt: TGTGCCAGCAGCCCGCCGGACAGACCGTACACTGAAGCTTTCTTT
cdr3_aa: CASSPPDRPYTEAFF
d_call: -
v_call: TRBV7-6
clone_size: few
j_call: TRBJ1-1

cdr3_nt: TGTGCCAGCAGCGGACCCTGGGGCGGCTACACCTTC
cdr3_aa: CASSGPWGGYTF
d_call: -
v_call: TRBV7-9
clone_size: -
j_call: TRBJ1-2

cdr3_nt: TGTGCCAGCAGGCGGACAGGGGTCGCTGAAGCTTTCTTT
cdr3_aa: CASRRTGVAEAFF
d_call: TRBD1
v_call: TRBV6-5
clone_size: -
j_call: TRBJ1-1

cdr3_nt: TGCGCCAGCAGTGAGAGGACAGGGAACGGCTACACCTTC
cdr3_aa: CASSERTGNGYTF
d_call: TRBD1
v_call: TRBV10-2
clone_size: -
j_call: TRBJ1-2

cdr3_nt: TGCGCCAGCAGCCAAGAATACAGGGGTGGCTACACCTTC
cdr3_aa: CASSQEYRGGYTF
d_call: TRBD1
v_call: TRBV4-3
clone_size: -
j_call: TRBJ1-2

cdr3_nt: TGTGCCAGCAGCGTAGGAGGCGGGGAGGTAGATACGCAGTATTTT
cdr3_aa: CASSVGGGEVDTQYF
d_call: -
v_call: TRBV9
clone_size: -
j_call: TRBJ2-3

cdr3_nt: TGCAGTGCTAGTTGGCAGGCCCGGGGCACCGGGGAGCTGTTTTTT
cdr3_aa: CSASWQARGTGELFF
d_call: -
v_call: TRBV20-1
clone_size: once
j_call: TRBJ2-2

cdr3_nt: TGTGCCAGCAGTCTTACAGGGGGTGACACCGGGGAGCTGTTTTTT
cdr3_aa: CASSLTGGDTGELFF
d_call: TRBD1
v_call: TRBV28
clone_size: -
j_call: TRBJ2-2

cdr3_nt: TGCAGCGTTGGTGAGGGGGGCAGCATGAACACTGAAGCTTTCTTT
cdr3_aa: CSVGEGGSMNTEAFF
d_call: -
v_call: TRBV29-1
clone_size: -
j_call: TRBJ1-1

cdr3_nt: TGTGCCAGCAGATCCGGACAGGGTTGGGGCTACACCTTC
cdr3_aa: CASRSGQGWGYTF
d_call: TRBD1
v_call: TRBV28
clone_size: -
j_call: TRBJ1-2

cdr3_nt: TGCGCCAGCAGCATCACTAGCGGGAGTTACGAGCAGTACTTC
cdr3_aa: CASSITSGSYEQYF
d_call: TRBD2
v_call: TRBV5-1
clone_size: -
j_call: TRBJ2-7

cdr3_nt: TGTGCCAGCAGCTTGAACAGCCAAGGGCCCCAGCATTTT
cdr3_aa: CASSLNSQGPQHF
d_call: -
v_call: TRBV7-2
clone_size: -
j_call: TRBJ1-5

cdr3_nt: TGTGCCAGCAGTGACGGCGACAGAGAGACCCAGTACTTC
cdr3_aa: CASSDGDRETQYF
d_call: -
v_call: TRBV25-1
clone_size: -
j_call: TRBJ2-5

cdr3_nt: TGTGCCAGCAGTCGCCGTGGGACAGGGGACACTGAAGCTTTCTTT
cdr3_aa: CASSRRGTGDTEAFF
d_call: TRBD1
v_call: TRBV25-1
clone_size: -
j_call: TRBJ1-1

cdr3_nt: TGTGCCAGCAGCGTTCCGGGACAGGACAATGAGCAGTTCTTC
cdr3_aa: CASSVPGQDNEQFF
d_call: TRBD1
v_call: TRBV5-6
clone_size: -
j_call: TRBJ2-1

cdr3_nt: TGTGCCAGCAGCCAAGACAGGGCGGAGCACTCTGGAAACACCATATATTTT
cdr3_aa: CASSQDRAEHSGNTIYF
d_call: -
v_call: TRBV3-1/TRBV3-2
clone_size: -
j_call: TRBJ1-3

cdr3_nt: TGTGCCAGCAGTTACGGGCCGAGGCCCGGCAATCAGCCCCAGCATTTT
cdr3_aa: CASSYGPRPGNQPQHF
d_call: -
v_call: TRBV6-2/TRBV6-3
clone_size: -
j_call: TRBJ1-5

cdr3_nt: TGCGCCAGCAGTCGATACGGCAGGCTAGCGGGGGCAGGGGGCAATGAGCAGTTCTTC
cdr3_aa: CASSRYGRLAGAGGNEQFF
d_call: TRBD2
v_call: TRBV10-2
clone_size: once
j_call: TRBJ2-1

cdr3_nt: TGTGCCAGCAGCCAAGCCCTTCAGCCCCAGCATTTT
cdr3_aa: CASSQALQPQHF
d_call: -
v_call: TRBV14
clone_size: -
j_call: TRBJ1-5

cdr3_nt: TGTGCCAGCAGCCAACCAAGCTCTGGAAACACCATATATTTT
cdr3_aa: CASSQPSSGNTIYF
d_call: -
v_call: TRBV4-2
clone_size: -
j_call: TRBJ1-3

cdr3_nt: TGTGCCAGCAGTTTCGGCAGGGGGCGGCAGCCCCAGCATTTT
cdr3_aa: CASSFGRGRQPQHF
d_call: TRBD1
v_call: TRBV27
clone_size: -
j_call: TRBJ1-5

cdr3_nt: TGTGCCAGTAGTATATTCGCTCAGGGCCAGAACACTGAAGCTTTCTTT
cdr3_aa: CASSIFAQGQNTEAFF
d_call: -
v_call: TRBV19
clone_size: -
j_call: TRBJ1-1

cdr3_nt: TGTGCCAGCAGCTGGTCCAGTAGCAATCAGCCCCAGCATTTT
cdr3_aa: CASSWSSSNQPQHF
d_call: -
v_call: TRBV7-9
clone_size: -
j_call: TRBJ1-5

cdr3_nt: TGTGCCAGCAGCCGGGACCCGAACACCGGGGAGCTGTTTTTT
cdr3_aa: CASSRDPNTGELFF
d_call: -
v_call: TRBV3-1/TRBV3-2
clone_size: -
j_call: TRBJ2-2

cdr3_nt: TGTGCCAGCAGCCCGCCCGACAGTGGCTACACCTTC
cdr3_aa: CASSPPDSGYTF
d_call: -
v_call: TRBV5-4
clone_size: -
j_call: TRBJ1-2

cdr3_nt: TGCGCCAGCAGCAGGTCAGGAGTCAAAAGCACTGAAGCTTTCTTT
cdr3_aa: CASSRSGVKSTEAFF
d_call: -
v_call: TRBV5-1
clone_size: -
j_call: TRBJ1-1

cdr3_nt: TGTGCCAGCAGTCGAGACACAGTCTATGGCTACACCTTC
cdr3_aa: CASSRDTVYGYTF
d_call: -
v_call: TRBV27
clone_size: -
j_call: TRBJ1-2

cdr3_nt: TGTGCCAGTAGCCTCGAAACAGGCAGGCAGCCCCAGCATTTT
cdr3_aa: CASSLETGRQPQHF
d_call: -
v_call: TRBV19
clone_size: -
j_call: TRBJ1-5

cdr3_nt: TGTGCCAGCAGTTTATCCGGAGTAGGGTTTTATGGCTACACCTTC
cdr3_aa: CASSLSGVGFYGYTF
d_call: -
v_call: TRBV27
clone_size: -
j_call: TRBJ1-2

cdr3_nt: TGCGCCAGCAGCCTCAAAACAGGGACAGGGGGCTATGGCTACACCTTC
cdr3_aa: CASSLKTGTGGYGYTF
d_call: TRBD1
v_call: TRBV4-1
clone_size: -
j_call: TRBJ1-2